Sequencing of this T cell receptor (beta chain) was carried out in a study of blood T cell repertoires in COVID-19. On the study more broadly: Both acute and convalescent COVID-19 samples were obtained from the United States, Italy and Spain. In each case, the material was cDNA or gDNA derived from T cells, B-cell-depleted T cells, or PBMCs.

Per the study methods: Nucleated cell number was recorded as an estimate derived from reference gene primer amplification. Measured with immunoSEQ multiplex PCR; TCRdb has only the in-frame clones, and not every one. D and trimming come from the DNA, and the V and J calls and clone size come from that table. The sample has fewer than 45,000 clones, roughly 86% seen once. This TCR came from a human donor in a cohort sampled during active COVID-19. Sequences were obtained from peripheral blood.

The CDR3 DNA is TGTGCCAGCAGCCGACAGGGGGCGAACTATGGCTACACCTTC. Its protein product is CASSRQGANYGYTF. This rearrangement joins TRBV6-6 to TRBJ1-2, with 10 bases identical to TRBD1. The germline V gene has CDR1 MNHNY and CDR2 SVGAGI (reference sequence). The CDR3 extends over 14 amino acids. The V segment lost 6 bases and the J segment 2 bases; nucleotides outside the gene matches: 3.